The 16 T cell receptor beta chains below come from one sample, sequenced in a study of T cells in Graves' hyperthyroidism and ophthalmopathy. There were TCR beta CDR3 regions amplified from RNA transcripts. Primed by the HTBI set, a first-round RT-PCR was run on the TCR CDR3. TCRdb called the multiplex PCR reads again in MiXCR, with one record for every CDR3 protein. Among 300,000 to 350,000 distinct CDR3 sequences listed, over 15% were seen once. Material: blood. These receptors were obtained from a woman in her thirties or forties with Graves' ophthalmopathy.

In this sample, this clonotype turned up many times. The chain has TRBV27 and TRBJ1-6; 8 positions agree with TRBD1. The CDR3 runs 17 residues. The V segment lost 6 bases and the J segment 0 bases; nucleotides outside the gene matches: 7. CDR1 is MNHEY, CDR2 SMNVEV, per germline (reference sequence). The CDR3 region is CASRPTGASSYNSPLHF. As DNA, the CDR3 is TGTGCCAGCAGGCCGACAGGGGCGAGCTCCTATAATTCACCCCTCCACTTT.

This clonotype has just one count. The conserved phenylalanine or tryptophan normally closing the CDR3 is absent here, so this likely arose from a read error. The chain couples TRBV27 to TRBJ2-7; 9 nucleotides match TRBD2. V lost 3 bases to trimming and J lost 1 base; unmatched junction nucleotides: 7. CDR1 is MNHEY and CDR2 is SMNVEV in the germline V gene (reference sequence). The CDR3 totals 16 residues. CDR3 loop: CASSLVAGGPSYEQYS. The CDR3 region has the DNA TGTGCCAGCAGTTTGGTGGCGGGAGGGCCTTCCTACGAGCAGTACTCC.

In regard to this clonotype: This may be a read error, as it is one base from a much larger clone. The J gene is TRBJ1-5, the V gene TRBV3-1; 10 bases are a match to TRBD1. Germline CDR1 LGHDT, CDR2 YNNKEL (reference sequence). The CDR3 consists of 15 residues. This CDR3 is CVSSQDRGRFQPQHF. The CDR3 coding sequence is TGTGTCAGCAGCCAAGACAGGGGGCGTTTTCAGCCCCAGCATTTT.

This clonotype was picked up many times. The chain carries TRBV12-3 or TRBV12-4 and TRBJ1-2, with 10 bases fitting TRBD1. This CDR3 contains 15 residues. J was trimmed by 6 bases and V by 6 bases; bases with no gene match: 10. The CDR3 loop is CASSRQGARNNGYTF. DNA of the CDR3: TGTGCCAGCAGCCGACAGGGGGCGAGGAATAATGGCTACACCTTC.

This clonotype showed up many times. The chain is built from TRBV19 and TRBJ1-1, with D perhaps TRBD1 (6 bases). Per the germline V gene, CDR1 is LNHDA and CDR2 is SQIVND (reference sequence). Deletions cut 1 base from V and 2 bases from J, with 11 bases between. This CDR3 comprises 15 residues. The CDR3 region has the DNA TGTGCCAGTAGTATAGTCAGGGGCGGAAACACTGAAGCTTTCTTT. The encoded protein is CASSIVRGGNTEAFF.

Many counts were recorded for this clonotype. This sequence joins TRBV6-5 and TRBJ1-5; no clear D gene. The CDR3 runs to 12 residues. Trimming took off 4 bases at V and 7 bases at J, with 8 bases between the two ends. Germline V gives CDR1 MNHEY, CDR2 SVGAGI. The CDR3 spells CASSSGRQPQHF. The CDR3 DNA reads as TGTGCCAGCAGTTCCGGCCGGCAGCCCCAGCATTTT.

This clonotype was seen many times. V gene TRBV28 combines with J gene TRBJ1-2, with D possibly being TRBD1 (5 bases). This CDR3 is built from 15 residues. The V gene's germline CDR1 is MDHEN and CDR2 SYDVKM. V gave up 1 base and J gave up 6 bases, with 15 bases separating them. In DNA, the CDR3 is TGTGCCAGCAGTTTATCGTCGGCAGGGAGCCATGGCTACACCTTC. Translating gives CASSLSSAGSHGYTF.

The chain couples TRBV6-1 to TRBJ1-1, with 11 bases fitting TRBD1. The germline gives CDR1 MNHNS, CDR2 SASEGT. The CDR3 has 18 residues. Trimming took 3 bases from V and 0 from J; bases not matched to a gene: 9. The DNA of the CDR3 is TGTGCCAGCAGTGATAGGACAGGGGGCGCAGGCATGAACACTGAAGCTTTCTTT. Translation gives CASSDRTGGAGMNTEAFF.

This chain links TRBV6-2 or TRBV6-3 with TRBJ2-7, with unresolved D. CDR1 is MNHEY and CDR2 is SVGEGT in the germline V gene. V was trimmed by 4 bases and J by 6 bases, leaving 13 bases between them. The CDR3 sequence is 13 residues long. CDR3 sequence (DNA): TGTGCCAGCAGTTCGGCCCGACCCGGCGAGCAGTACTTC. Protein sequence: CASSSARPGEQYF.

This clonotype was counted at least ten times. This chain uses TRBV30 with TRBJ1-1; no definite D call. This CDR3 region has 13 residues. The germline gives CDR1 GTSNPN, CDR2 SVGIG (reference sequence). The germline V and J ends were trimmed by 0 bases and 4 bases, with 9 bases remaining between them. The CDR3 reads CAWSVWGGTEAFF. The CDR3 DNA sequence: TGTGCCTGGAGTGTTTGGGGAGGCACTGAAGCTTTCTTT.

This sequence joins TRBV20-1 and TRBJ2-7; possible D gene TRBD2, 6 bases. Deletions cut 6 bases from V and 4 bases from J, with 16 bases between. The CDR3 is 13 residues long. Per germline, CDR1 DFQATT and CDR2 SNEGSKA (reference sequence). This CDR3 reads CSAESGVGYEQYF. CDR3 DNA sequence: TGCAGTGCCGAATCGGGGGTCGGGTACGAGCAGTACTTC.

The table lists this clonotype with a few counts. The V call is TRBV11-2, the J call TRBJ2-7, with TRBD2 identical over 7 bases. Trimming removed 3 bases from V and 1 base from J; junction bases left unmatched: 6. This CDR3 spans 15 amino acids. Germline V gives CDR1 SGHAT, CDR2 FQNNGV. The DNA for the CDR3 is TGTGCCAGCAGCTTCGGCGGGAGCCCTTCCTACGAGCAGTACTTC. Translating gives CASSFGGSPSYEQYF.

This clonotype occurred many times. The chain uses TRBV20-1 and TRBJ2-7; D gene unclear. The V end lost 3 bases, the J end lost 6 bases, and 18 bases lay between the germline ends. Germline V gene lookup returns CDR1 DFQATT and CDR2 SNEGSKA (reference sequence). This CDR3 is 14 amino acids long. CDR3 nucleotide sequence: TGCAGTGCTAGTGGAGCGTTCGGTACCTTCGAGCAGTACTTC. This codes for CSASGAFGTFEQYF.

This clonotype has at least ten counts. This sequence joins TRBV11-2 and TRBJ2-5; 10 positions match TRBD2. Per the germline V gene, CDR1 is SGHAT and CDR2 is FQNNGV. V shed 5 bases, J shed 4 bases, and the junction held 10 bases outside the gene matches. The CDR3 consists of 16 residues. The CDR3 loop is CASSPPSGRSRETQYF. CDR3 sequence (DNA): TGTGCCAGCAGCCCCCCTAGCGGGAGATCGCGAGAGACCCAGTACTTC.

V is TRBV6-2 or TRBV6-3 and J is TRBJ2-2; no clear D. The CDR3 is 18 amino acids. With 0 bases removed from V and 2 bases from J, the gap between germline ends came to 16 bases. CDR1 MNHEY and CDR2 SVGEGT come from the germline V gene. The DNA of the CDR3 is TGTGCCAGCAGTTACTCGCCCCTTTTTACAGCAAACACCGGGGAGCTGTTTTTT. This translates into CASSYSPLFTANTGELFF.

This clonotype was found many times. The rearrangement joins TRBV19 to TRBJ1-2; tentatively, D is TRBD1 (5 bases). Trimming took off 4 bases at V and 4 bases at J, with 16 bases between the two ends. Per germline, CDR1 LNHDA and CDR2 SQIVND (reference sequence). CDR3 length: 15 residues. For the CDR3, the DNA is TGTGCCAGTAGTACCCTCCTCCAGGGTAGCTATGGCTACACCTTC. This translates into CASSTLLQGSYGYTF.